These 20 T cell receptor beta chains share one sample of origin, sequenced in a study of OX40 agonist ivuxolimab in advanced cancers. TCRdb's table, derived via immunoSEQ multiplex PCR, lists solely in-frame clones and lacks some. The profile shows 50,000 or so clones, about 93% of them singletons. This material consisted of CD4+ or CD8+ T cells sorted from blood, taken in a trial of the OX40 agonist ivuxolimab. The receptor set was obtained from an adult with an advanced solid tumor such as melanoma, head and neck, liver or kidney cancer.

The CDR3 DNA sequence: TGTGCCAGCCAATCGACCGGGGAGCTGTTTTTT. It specifies CASQSTGELFF. The chain is built from TRBV28 and TRBJ2-2; D is uncertain. Germline CDR1 is MDHEN and CDR2 is SYDVKM. The CDR3 spans 11 residues. The V and J ends lost 8 bases and 5 bases respectively, with 6 bases between them.

This clone was counted a single time. This chain links TRBV28 with TRBJ1-1; a possible D gene is TRBD1 (5 bases). This CDR3 has 14 amino acids. Trimming shortened V by 3 bases and J by 3 bases, and 11 bases separated the two germline ends. Germline V gene lookup returns CDR1 MDHEN and CDR2 SYDVKM. Here the CDR3 reads CASSFQTAHTEAFF. CDR3 DNA: TGTGCCAGCAGTTTTCAGACAGCCCACACTGAAGCTTTCTTT.

The chain combines TRBV6-5 with TRBJ1-1, with D maybe TRBD1 (6 bases). The CDR3 totals 13 residues. In germline, CDR1 is MNHEY, CDR2 SVGAGI. Trimming pared 4 bases from V and 4 bases from J, leaving 10 bases between. The CDR3 protein is CASSSTGSTEAFF. The CDR3 bases are TGTGCCAGCAGTTCCACAGGGTCCACTGAAGCTTTCTTT.

The V call is TRBV28, the J call TRBJ2-7, with TRBD2 as a possible D gene (5 bases). This CDR3 comprises 15 residues. Trimming left V 5 bases short and J 4 bases short, with 18 bases between. From germline, CDR1 is MDHEN and CDR2 SYDVKM. The CDR3 sequence is CASSPLKELGYEQYF. CDR3 sequence (DNA): TGTGCCAGCAGTCCCCTGAAGGAACTAGGGTACGAGCAGTACTTC.

V usage is TRBV7-3 and J usage is TRBJ2-1; 8 positions match TRBD2. The germline gives CDR1 SGHTA, CDR2 FQGTGA. The CDR3 totals 13 residues. Unmatched junction bases numbered 5, after V lost 5 bases and J lost 8 bases. DNA for the CDR3: TGTGCCAGCAGCCTGGGACTAGGGGATGAGCAGTTCTTC. It specifies CASSLGLGDEQFF.

This chain links TRBV10-3 with TRBJ2-3, with D tentatively TRBD1 or TRBD2 (5 bases each). V dropped 5 bases and J dropped 0 bases, with 12 bases sitting between them. The CDR3 is made up of 15 amino acids. Per germline, CDR1 ENHRY and CDR2 SYGVKD. In DNA form, the CDR3 reads TGTGCCATCAGTTCGGGACGGGCTAGCACAGATACGCAGTATTTT. Residues: CAISSGRASTDTQYF.

V and J are TRBV5-1 and TRBJ2-7, with a possible D match to TRBD2 (7 bases). The germline V gene encodes CDR1 SGHRS and CDR2 YFSETQ. This CDR3 has 15 residues. V was shortened by 4 bases and J by 2 bases, with 16 bases between the two germline ends. CDR3 residues: CASSQGRGPTYEQYF. The DNA for the CDR3 is TGCGCCAGCAGCCAGGGGAGGGGTCCGACCTACGAGCAGTACTTC.

This chain links TRBV9 with TRBJ2-5; the D gene could be TRBD1 or TRBD2 (6 bases each). The germline gives CDR1 SGDLS, CDR2 YYNGEE. This CDR3 is built from 13 residues. The V gene lost 4 bases and the J gene lost 9 bases, with 16 bases spanning the gap. CDR3 sequence reads: CASSPRGPGAQYF. As DNA, the CDR3 is TGTGCCAGCAGCCCCAGGGGTCCGGGGGCCCAGTACTTC.

The rearrangement uses TRBV9 and TRBJ2-7, with TRBD1 matching over 8 bases. From germline, CDR1 is SGDLS and CDR2 YYNGEE. The CDR3 totals 13 residues. J was trimmed by 5 bases and V by 6 bases; bases with no gene match: 7. The CDR3 spells CASKGQVGNEQYF. CDR3 DNA: TGTGCCAGCAAGGGACAGGTCGGCAACGAGCAGTACTTC.

In its sample, this clone was seen a few times. The chain combines TRBV2 with TRBJ1-1, with D possibly being TRBD1 (5 bases). This CDR3 contains 12 residues. CDR1 is SNHLY, CDR2 FYNNEI, per germline. Trimming left V 11 bases short and J 4 bases short, with 14 bases between. The CDR3 spells CALGQVSTEAFF. The CDR3, as DNA: TGTGCCCTGGGGCAGGTTAGCACTGAAGCTTTCTTT.

The V call is TRBV28, the J call TRBJ1-1, with a tentative D call TRBD1 (6 bases). V shed 5 bases and J shed 1 base, with 11 bases lying between them. The germline V gene has CDR1 MDHEN and CDR2 SYDVKM. The CDR3 runs to 14 residues. The CDR3 protein is CASSVGQPNTEAFF. CDR3 DNA: TGTGCCAGCAGTGTAGGACAGCCGAACACTGAAGCTTTCTTT. The variable domain in full, completed from reference TRBV28 and TRBJ1-1, reads DVKVTQSSRYLVKRTGEKVFLECVQDMDHENMFWYRQDPGLGLRLIYFSYDVKMKEKGDIPEGYSVSREKKERFSLILESASTNQTSMYLCASSVGQPNTEAFFGQGTRLTVV.

The chain joins TRBV5-4 to TRBJ2-7; 8 positions match TRBD1. CDR3 length equals 15 residues. With V trimmed by 2 bases and J by 4 bases, 8 bases remained unmatched. In germline, CDR1 is SGHNT, CDR2 YYREEE (reference sequence). CDR3 bases: TGTGCCAGCAGCTTAGATGACAGGGGAGAGTACGAGCAGTACTTC. This translates into CASSLDDRGEYEQYF. Variable domain in full (rest from reference TRBV5-4 and TRBJ2-7): ETGVTQSPTHLIKTRGQQVTLRCSSQSGHNTVSWYQQALGQGPQFIFQYYREEENGRGNFPPRFSGLQFPNYSSELNVNALELDDSALYLCASSLDDRGEYEQYFGPGTRLTVT.

The chain combines TRBV5-1 with TRBJ1-1; a possible D gene is TRBD1 (5 bases). The CDR3 is 15 residues long. V lost 0 bases and J 0 bases, leaving 9 bases between the germline ends. The germline V gene encodes CDR1 SGHRS and CDR2 YFSETQ. CDR3 amino acids: CASSLGGAVNTEAFF. CDR3 DNA sequence: TGCGCCAGCAGCTTGGGAGGGGCGGTGAACACTGAAGCTTTCTTT.

The gene calls are TRBV9 and TRBJ2-3; D remains unclear. V was cut by 0 bases and J by 3 bases, with 11 bases left in between. The CDR3 totals 15 residues. CDR1 SGDLS and CDR2 YYNGEE come from the germline V gene. CDR3 in amino acids: CASSVEGSGTDTQYF. The CDR3 DNA reads TGTGCCAGCAGCGTAGAGGGTAGTGGGACAGATACGCAGTATTTT.

The chain has TRBV5-5 and TRBJ2-1; D may be TRBD2 (5 bases). The CDR3 contains 15 residues. V was trimmed by 6 bases and J by 2 bases, leaving 15 bases between them. CDR1 SGHKS and CDR2 YYEKEE come from the germline V gene (reference sequence). The CDR3 bases are TGTGCCAGCACCCCATGGCGGGCAGCCTACAATGAGCAGTTCTTC. It yields the protein CASTPWRAAYNEQFF.

The V and J genes are TRBV11-1 and TRBJ2-1, with TRBD2 matching over 10 bases. Germline values: CDR1 SGHAT, CDR2 FQDESV (reference sequence). The CDR3 covers 16 residues. The V gene end was trimmed by 5 bases and the J gene end by 3 bases; junction bases not matched to a gene: 7. CDR3: CASSPPGTSVYNEQFF. CDR3 DNA sequence: TGTGCCAGCAGCCCCCCCGGGACTAGCGTCTACAATGAGCAGTTCTTC.

The chain uses TRBV9 and TRBJ2-3; D ambiguous. This CDR3 has 13 amino acids. Germline V lookup: CDR1 SGDLS, CDR2 YYNGEE. V was trimmed by 0 bases and J by 4 bases, leaving 6 bases between them. The CDR3 is CASSVELADTQYF. The CDR3 DNA is TGTGCCAGCAGCGTAGAGCTCGCAGATACGCAGTATTTT.

This clone was counted a single time. The chain carries TRBV5-4 and TRBJ2-7; D not certain. Trimming removed 3 bases from V and 1 base from J, with 11 bases in between. The CDR3 has 14 residues. CDR1 SGHNT and CDR2 YYREEE come from the germline V gene (reference sequence). The CDR3 here is CASSYALGSYEQYF. In DNA form, the CDR3 reads TGTGCCAGCAGCTACGCTTTGGGTTCCTACGAGCAGTACTTC.

V is TRBV25-1 and J is TRBJ1-3; no firm D call. The germline CDR1 and CDR2 sequences are MGHDK and SYGVNS. Deletions cut 8 bases from V and 0 bases from J, with 8 bases between. The CDR3 is 13 amino acids. CDR3 region: CASAAISGNTIYF. The CDR3 DNA sequence: TGTGCCAGCGCGGCGATCTCTGGAAACACCATATATTTT.

The genes are TRBV15 and TRBJ2-5; no clear D gene. The CDR3 totals 16 residues. Germline CDR1 LNHNV, CDR2 YYDKDF (reference sequence). V shed 0 bases and J shed 1 base, with 12 bases lying between them. CDR3 amino acids: CATSRDLNTPQETQYF. CDR3 nucleotides: TGTGCCACCAGCAGAGATTTGAATACCCCCCAAGAGACCCAGTACTTC.